The clone carrying this TCR beta chain was seen more than once but under ten times. As yet, its antigen is unknown. TCR cDNA was made by 5'RACE template switching, adding a universal primer site and UMIs. Via MiXCR, TCRdb re-called the 5' RACE reads, giving one row per CDR3 protein. The sample has 250,000 or so distinct CDR3 sequences, 6.9% seen once. The CDR3 sequence is 13 residues long. V dropped 6 bases and J dropped 4 bases, with 13 bases sitting between them. From germline, CDR1 is SQVTM and CDR2 ANQGSEA. The data originate from a study of T cells after yellow fever vaccination. The study's findings and limits: The bulk population could contribute abundant contaminating clonotypes to FACS-sorted repertoires. A large majority of primary-vaccination clones showed up again after the booster (roughly 96% CD4, roughly 88% CD8).

The receptor was derived from a man aged 25 to 45 who received the YFV17D yellow fever vaccine. Sequenced here: CD4+ T cells sorted from PBMCs, sampled 15 days after the yellow fever booster vaccination. This sequence joins TRBV29-1 and TRBJ1-5; perhaps TRBD1 as D (6 bases). CDR3 in amino acids: CSVAGQQNQPQHF. DNA for the CDR3: TGCAGCGTGGCAGGACAGCAGAATCAGCCCCAGCATTTT.